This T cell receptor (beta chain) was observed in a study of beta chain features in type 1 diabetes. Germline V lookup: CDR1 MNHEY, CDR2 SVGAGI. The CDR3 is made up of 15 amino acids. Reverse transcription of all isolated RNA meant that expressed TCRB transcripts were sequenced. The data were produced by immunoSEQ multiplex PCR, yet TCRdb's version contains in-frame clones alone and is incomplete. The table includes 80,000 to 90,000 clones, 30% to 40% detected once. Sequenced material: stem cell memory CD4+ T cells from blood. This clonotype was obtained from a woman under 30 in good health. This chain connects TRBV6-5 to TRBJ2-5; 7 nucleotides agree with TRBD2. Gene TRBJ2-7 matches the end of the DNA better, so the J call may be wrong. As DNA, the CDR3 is TGTGCCAGCAGTTACTCGAGAGCGGGATTCTACGAGCAGTACTTC. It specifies CASSYSRAGFYEQYF.